This TCR beta chain came from a study of blood T cell repertoires in COVID-19. Study as a whole: Sites in the United States, Italy and Spain provided acute and convalescent COVID-19 samples. T cells, B-cell-depleted T cells, or PBMCs supplied cDNA or gDNA.

In the original analysis: Reference gene primer amplification gave nucleated cell count estimates. Generated by immunoSEQ multiplex PCR, the TCRdb table keeps only in-frame clones and is missing some. V and J calls and clone size follow that table, whereas D and trimming were derived from the DNA. This table holds some 100,000 clones, around four fifths found once. The CDR3 is 15 residues long. With 0 bases removed from V and 3 bases from J, the gap between germline ends came to 11 bases. The V gene's germline CDR1 is MNHNS and CDR2 SASEGT. The sequenced material came from peripheral blood. This chain links TRBV6-1 with TRBJ1-2; D is uncertain. This receptor was identified in a man aged 65 to 85 with active or convalescent COVID-19. The CDR3 loop is CASSEAQTPDYGYTF. In DNA, the CDR3 is TGTGCCAGCAGTGAAGCGCAGACACCGGACTATGGCTACACCTTC.